A selection of T cell receptor beta chains follows, all from one sample in a study of blood T cells in healthy people across ages. Each CDR3 protein is one row after TCRdb ran MiXCR on the 5' RACE reads. The profile shows hundreds of thousands of distinct CDR3 sequences, around half of them singletons. Specimen: blood. Receptor source: a woman aged 55-75 years in good health. The CDR3 runs from the conserved cysteine through the conserved F or W. D genes are given only for firm matches. Size is omitted from some rows. Given values are once, few, many or a class for expanded clones.

clone_size: .; v_call: TRBV5-4; d_call: TRBD1; j_call: TRBJ2-6; cdr3_aa: CASSAKTGAGANVLTF; cdr3_nt: TGTGCCAGCAGCGCGAAGACAGGGGCTGGGGCCAACGTCCTGACTTTC
clone_size: .; v_call: TRBV29-1; d_call: .; j_call: TRBJ2-2; cdr3_aa: CGVVWVTGELFF; cdr3_nt: TGCGGCGTTGTCTGGGTTACCGGGGAGCTGTTTTTT
clone_size: few; v_call: TRBV5-1; d_call: TRBD1; j_call: TRBJ2-1; cdr3_aa: CASSSGTGVTNEQFF; cdr3_nt: TGCGCCAGCAGCTCCGGGACAGGGGTTACTAATGAGCAGTTCTTC
clone_size: .; v_call: TRBV20-1; d_call: TRBD2; j_call: TRBJ2-7; cdr3_aa: CSARDLASGRSTYEQYF; cdr3_nt: TGCAGTGCTAGAGATCTGGCTAGCGGGAGAAGCACCTACGAGCAGTACTTC
clone_size: .; v_call: TRBV7-2; d_call: TRBD1; j_call: TRBJ1-2; cdr3_aa: CASSLGLGTGVNYGYTF; cdr3_nt: TGTGCCAGCAGCTTAGGACTTGGGACAGGGGTCAACTATGGCTACACCTTC
clone_size: .; v_call: TRBV25-1; d_call: .; j_call: TRBJ1-6; cdr3_aa: CASSPYNPPLHF; cdr3_nt: TGTGCCAGCAGTCCTTATAATCCACCCCTCCACTTT
clone_size: few; v_call: TRBV20-1; d_call: .; j_call: TRBJ2-1; cdr3_aa: CSALFGASDNEQFF; cdr3_nt: TGCAGTGCCCTCTTCGGCGCGTCGGACAATGAGCAGTTCTTC
clone_size: .; v_call: TRBV7-2; d_call: .; j_call: TRBJ2-1; cdr3_aa: CASSFSEVTEQFF; cdr3_nt: TGTGCCAGCAGCTTCTCCGAAGTTACTGAGCAGTTCTTC
clone_size: .; v_call: TRBV6-2/TRBV6-3; d_call: .; j_call: TRBJ2-3; cdr3_aa: CASSYYPGSDTQYF; cdr3_nt: TGTGCCAGCAGTTACTATCCAGGATCAGATACGCAGTATTTT
clone_size: few; v_call: TRBV5-1; d_call: TRBD2; j_call: TRBJ2-3; cdr3_aa: CASSFAGGISDTQYF; cdr3_nt: TGCGCCAGCAGCTTTGCGGGAGGCATTTCAGATACGCAGTATTTT
clone_size: few; v_call: TRBV29-1; d_call: .; j_call: TRBJ2-3; cdr3_aa: CSVEWDAADTQYF; cdr3_nt: TGCAGCGTTGAATGGGATGCAGCAGATACGCAGTATTTT
clone_size: .; v_call: TRBV28; d_call: TRBD2; j_call: TRBJ2-1; cdr3_aa: CASSPYGGRFSEQFF; cdr3_nt: TGTGCCAGCAGCCCCTACGGCGGGAGGTTTAGTGAGCAGTTCTTC
clone_size: many; v_call: TRBV7-2; d_call: .; j_call: TRBJ2-1; cdr3_aa: CASSLTSYNEQFF; cdr3_nt: TGTGCCAGCAGCTTAACGTCCTACAATGAGCAGTTCTTC
clone_size: .; v_call: TRBV6-6; d_call: .; j_call: TRBJ2-7; cdr3_aa: CASSYTGDGYEQYF; cdr3_nt: TGTGCCAGCAGTTACACCGGGGACGGCTACGAGCAGTACTTC
clone_size: .; v_call: TRBV5-1; d_call: TRBD1; j_call: TRBJ2-3; cdr3_aa: CACTDGTGGTDTQYF; cdr3_nt: TGCGCCTGCACTGACGGGACAGGGGGAACAGATACGCAGTATTTT
clone_size: .; v_call: TRBV6-2/TRBV6-3; d_call: .; j_call: TRBJ1-1; cdr3_aa: CASSNPLTRTNTEAFF; cdr3_nt: TGTGCCAGCAGCAACCCTCTCACACGGACGAACACTGAAGCTTTCTTT